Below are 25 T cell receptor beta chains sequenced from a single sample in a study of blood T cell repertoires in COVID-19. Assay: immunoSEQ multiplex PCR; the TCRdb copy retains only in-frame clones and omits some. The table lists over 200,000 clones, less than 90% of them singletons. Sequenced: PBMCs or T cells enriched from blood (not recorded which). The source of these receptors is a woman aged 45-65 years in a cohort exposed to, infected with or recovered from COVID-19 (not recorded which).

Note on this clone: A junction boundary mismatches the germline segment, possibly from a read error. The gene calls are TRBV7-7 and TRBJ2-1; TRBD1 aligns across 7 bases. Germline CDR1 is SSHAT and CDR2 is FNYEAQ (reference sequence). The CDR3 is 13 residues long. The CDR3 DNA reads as TGTGCTAGCAGCCCGGGACAGTTCAGTGAGCAGTTCTTC. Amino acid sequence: CASSPGQFSEQFF.

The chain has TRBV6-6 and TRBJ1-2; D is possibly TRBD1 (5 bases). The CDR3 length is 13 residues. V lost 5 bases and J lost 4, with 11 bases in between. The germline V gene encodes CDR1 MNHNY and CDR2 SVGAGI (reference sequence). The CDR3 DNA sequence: TGTGCCAGCAGTCCCCCGGGACTCTATGGCTACACCTTC. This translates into CASSPPGLYGYTF.

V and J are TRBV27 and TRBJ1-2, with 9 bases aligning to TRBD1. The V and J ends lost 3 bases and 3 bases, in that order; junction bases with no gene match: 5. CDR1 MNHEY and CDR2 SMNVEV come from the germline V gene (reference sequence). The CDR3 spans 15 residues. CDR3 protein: CASSLGTGPDYGYTF. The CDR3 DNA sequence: TGTGCCAGCAGTTTGGGGACAGGGCCTGACTATGGCTACACCTTC.

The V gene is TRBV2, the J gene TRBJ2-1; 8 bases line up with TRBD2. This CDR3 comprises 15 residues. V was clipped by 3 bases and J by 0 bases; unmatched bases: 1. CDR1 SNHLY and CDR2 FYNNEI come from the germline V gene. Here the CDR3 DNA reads TGTGCCAGCAGTGAGAGCGGGGGCTCCTACAATGAGCAGTTCTTC. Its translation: CASSESGGSYNEQFF.

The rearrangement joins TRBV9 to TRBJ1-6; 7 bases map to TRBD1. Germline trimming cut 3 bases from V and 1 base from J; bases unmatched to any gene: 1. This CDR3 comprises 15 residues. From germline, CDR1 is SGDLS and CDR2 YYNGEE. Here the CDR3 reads CASSAGGSYNSPLHF. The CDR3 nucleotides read TGTGCCAGCAGCGCAGGGGGGTCCTATAATTCACCCCTCCACTTT.

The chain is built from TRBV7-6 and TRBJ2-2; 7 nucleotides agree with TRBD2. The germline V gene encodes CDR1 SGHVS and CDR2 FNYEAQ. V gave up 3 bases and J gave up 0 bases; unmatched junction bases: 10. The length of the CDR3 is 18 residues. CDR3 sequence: CASSFQREAGTNTGELFF. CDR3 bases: TGTGCCAGCAGCTTCCAGCGCGAAGCGGGGACGAACACCGGGGAGCTGTTTTTT. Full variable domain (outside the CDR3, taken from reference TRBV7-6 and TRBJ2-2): GAGVSQSPRYKVTKRGQDVALRCDPISGHVSLYWYRQALGQGPEFLTYFNYEAQQDKSGLPNDRFSAERPEGSISTLTIQRTEQRDSAMYRCASSFQREAGTNTGELFFGEGSRLTVL.

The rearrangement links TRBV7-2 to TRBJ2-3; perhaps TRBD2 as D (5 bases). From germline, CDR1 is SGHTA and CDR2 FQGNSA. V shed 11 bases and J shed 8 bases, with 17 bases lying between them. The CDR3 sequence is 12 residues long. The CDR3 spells CACGSYAFTQYF. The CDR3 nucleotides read TGTGCCTGCGGGTCATATGCATTTACGCAGTATTTT.

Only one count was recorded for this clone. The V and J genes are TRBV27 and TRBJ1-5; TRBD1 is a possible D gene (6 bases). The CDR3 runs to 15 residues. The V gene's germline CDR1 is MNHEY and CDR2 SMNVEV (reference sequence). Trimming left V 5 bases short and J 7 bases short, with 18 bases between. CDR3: CASSARGGGYQPQHF. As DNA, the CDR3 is TGTGCCAGCAGTGCCAGGGGCGGGGGATACCAGCCCCAGCATTTT.

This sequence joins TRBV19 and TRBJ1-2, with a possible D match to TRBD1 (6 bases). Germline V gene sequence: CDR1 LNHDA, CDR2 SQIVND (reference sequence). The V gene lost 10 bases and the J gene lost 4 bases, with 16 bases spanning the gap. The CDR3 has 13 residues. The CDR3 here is CATKGDFGYGYTF. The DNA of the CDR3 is TGTGCCACCAAGGGGGATTTCGGCTATGGCTACACCTTC. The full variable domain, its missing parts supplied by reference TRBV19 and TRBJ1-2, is DGGITQSPKYLFRKEGQNVTLSCEQNLNHDAMYWYRQDPGQGLRLIYYSQIVNDFQKGDIAEGYSVSREKKESFPLTVTSAQKNPTAFYLCATKGDFGYGYTFGSGTRLTVV.

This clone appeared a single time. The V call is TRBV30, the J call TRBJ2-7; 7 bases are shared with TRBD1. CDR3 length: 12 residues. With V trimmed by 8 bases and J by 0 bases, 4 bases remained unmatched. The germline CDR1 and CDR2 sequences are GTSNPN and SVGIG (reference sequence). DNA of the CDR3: TGTGCCAGGACAGGTAGCTCCTACGAGCAGTACTTC. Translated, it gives CARTGSSYEQYF.

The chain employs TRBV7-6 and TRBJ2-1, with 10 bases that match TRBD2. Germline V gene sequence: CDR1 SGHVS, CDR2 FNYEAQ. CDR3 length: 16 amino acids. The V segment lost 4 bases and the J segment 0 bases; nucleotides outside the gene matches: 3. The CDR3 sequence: CASSSIAGGSYNEQFF. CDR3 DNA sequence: TGTGCCAGCAGCTCGATAGCGGGGGGCTCCTACAATGAGCAGTTCTTC.

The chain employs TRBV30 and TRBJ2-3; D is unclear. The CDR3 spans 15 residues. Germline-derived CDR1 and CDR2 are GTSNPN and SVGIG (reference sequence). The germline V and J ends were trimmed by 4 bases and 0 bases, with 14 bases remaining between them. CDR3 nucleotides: TGTGCCTGGACCTCTGGAGCCTCTAGCACAGATACGCAGTATTTT. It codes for CAWTSGASSTDTQYF.

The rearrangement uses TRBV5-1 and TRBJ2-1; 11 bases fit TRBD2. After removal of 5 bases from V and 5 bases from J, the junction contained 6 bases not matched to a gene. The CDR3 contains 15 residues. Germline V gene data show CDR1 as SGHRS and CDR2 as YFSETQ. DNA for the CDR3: TGCGCCAGCAGACCGGGACTAGCGGATAACAATGAGCAGTTCTTC. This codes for CASRPGLADNNEQFF. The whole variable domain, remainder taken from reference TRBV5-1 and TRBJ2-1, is KAGVTQTPRYLIKTRGQQVTLSCSPISGHRSVSWYQQTPGQGLQFLFEYFSETQRNKGNFPGRFSGRQFSNSRSEMNVSTLELGDSALYLCASRPGLADNNEQFFGPGTRLTVL.

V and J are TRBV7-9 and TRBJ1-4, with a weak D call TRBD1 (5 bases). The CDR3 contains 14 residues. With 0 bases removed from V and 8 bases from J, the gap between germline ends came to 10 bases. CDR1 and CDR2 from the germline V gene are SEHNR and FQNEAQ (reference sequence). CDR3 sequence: CASSLAGVREKLFF. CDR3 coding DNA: TGTGCCAGCAGCTTAGCAGGGGTGAGGGAAAAACTGTTTTTT.

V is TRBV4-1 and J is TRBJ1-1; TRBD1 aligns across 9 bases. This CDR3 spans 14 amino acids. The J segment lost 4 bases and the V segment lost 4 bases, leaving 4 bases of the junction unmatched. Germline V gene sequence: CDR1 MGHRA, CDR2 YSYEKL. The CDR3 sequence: CASSLMDRGTEAFF. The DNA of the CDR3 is TGCGCCAGCAGCCTTATGGACAGGGGCACTGAAGCTTTCTTT.

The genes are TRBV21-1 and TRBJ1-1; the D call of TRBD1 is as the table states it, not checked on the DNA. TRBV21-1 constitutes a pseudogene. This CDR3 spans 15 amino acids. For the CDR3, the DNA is TGTGCCAGCAGCAAATGTCGGGACAGGGGGGCGTCGACTTTCTTT. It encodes CASSKCRDRGASTFF.

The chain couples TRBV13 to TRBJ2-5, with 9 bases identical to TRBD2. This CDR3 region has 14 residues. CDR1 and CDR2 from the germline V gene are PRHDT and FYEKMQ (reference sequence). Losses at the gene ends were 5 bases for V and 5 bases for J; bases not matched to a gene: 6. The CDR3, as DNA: TGTGCCAGCAGCCCGCGGGGGGGAGGGGAGACCCAGTACTTC. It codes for CASSPRGGGETQYF.

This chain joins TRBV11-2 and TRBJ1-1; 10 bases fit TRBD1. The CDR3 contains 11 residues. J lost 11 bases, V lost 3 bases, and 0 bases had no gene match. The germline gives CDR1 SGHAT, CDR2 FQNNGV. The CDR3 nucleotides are TGTGCCAGCAGCTTGGGACAGGGGGCTTTCTTT. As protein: CASSLGQGAFF.

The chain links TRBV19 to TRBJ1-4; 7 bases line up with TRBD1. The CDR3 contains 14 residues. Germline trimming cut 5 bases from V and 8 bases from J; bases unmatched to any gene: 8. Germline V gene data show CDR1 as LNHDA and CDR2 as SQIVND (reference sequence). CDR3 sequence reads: CASSFRQGSEKLFF. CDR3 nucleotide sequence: TGTGCCAGTAGTTTTCGACAGGGAAGCGAAAAACTGTTTTTT.

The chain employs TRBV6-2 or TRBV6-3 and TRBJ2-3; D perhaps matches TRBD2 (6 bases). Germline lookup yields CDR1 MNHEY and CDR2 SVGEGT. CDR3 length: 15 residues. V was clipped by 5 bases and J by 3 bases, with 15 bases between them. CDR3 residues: CASSPRGMETDTQYF. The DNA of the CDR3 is TGTGCCAGCAGTCCACGCGGGATGGAGACAGATACGCAGTATTTT.

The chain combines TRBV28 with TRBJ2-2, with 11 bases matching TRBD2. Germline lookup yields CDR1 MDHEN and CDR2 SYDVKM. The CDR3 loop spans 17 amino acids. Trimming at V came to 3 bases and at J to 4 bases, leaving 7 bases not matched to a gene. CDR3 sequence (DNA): TGTGCCAGCAGTTTTAGCGGGGGGGCCGAAGGCACCGGGGAGCTGTTTTTT. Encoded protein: CASSFSGGAEGTGELFF.

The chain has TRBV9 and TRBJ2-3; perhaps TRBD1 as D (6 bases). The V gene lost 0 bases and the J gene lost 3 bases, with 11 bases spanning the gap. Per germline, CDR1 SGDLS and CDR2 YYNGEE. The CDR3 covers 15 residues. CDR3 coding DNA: TGTGCCAGCAGCGTAGGGACAGTAATAACAGATACGCAGTATTTT. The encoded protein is CASSVGTVITDTQYF. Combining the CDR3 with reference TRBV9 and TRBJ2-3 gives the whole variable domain DSGVTQTPKHLITATGQRVTLRCSPRSGDLSVYWYQQSLDQGLQFLIQYYNGEERAKGNILERFSAQQFPDLHSELNLSSLELGDSALYFCASSVGTVITDTQYFGPGTRLTVL.

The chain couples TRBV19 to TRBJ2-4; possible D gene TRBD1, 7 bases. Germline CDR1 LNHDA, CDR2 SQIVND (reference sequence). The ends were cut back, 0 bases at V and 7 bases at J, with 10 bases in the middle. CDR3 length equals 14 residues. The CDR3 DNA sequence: TGTGCCAGTAGTATAGAGACAGGGACTAACATTCAGTACTTC. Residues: CASSIETGTNIQYF.

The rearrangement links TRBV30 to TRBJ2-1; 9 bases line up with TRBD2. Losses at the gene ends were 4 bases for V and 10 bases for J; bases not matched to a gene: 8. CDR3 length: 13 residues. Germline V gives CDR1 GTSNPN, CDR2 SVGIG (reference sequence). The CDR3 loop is CAWTVLAGNEQFF. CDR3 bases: TGTGCCTGGACTGTACTAGCGGGTAACGAGCAGTTCTTC.

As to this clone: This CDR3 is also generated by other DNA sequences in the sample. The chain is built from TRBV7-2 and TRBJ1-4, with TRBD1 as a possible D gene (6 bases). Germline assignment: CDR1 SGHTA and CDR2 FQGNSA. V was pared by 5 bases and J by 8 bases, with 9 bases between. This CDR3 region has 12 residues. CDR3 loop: CASSPQGEKLFF. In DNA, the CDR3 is TGTGCCAGCAGCCCCCAGGGGGAAAAACTGTTTTTT.